The rows below give T cell receptor beta chains drawn from one sample of a study of neoadjuvant nivolumab and ipilimumab in lung cancer. Clones were read by immunoSEQ multiplex PCR, and TCRdb kept only the in-frame ones, dropping some. The sample lists 3,500 to 4,500 clones; 60% to 80% were seen once. The starting material was adjacent normal lung tissue, obtained after neoadjuvant nivolumab, alone or with ipilimumab, at or shortly before surgery. The receptors shown here come from an adult with non-small cell lung cancer. CDR3s include the opening cysteine and the closing phenylalanine or tryptophan. A D gene is named only where the DNA matches it firmly. Part of the rows lack a size; the others show once, few, many or a class for expanded clones.

V,D,size,J,CDR3,DNA
TRBV6-1,TRBD1,NA,TRBJ2-5,CASSDRAETQYF,TGTGCCAGCAGCGACAGGGCAGAGACCCAGTACTTC
TRBV28,NA,NA,TRBJ1-6,CASTLPGNSPLHF,TGTGCCAGCACCCTTCCAGGGAATTCACCCCTCCACTTT
TRBV7-6,NA,once,TRBJ1-6,CASSLTGPTTPLHF,TGTGCCAGCAGCTTAACAGGCCCCACTACACCCCTCCACTTT
TRBV5-1,TRBD1,NA,TRBJ1-6,CASSLMGTGANSPLHF,TGCGCCAGCAGCTTGATGGGGACAGGCGCGAATTCACCCCTCCACTTT
TRBV6-6,NA,NA,TRBJ2-3,CASSLGTGRTDTQYF,TGTGCCAGCAGTTTAGGGACTGGTCGCACAGATACGCAGTATTTT
TRBV5-1,NA,NA,TRBJ1-1,CASSFGEAFF,TGCGCCAGCAGTTTTGGGGAAGCTTTCTTT
TRBV5-1,NA,NA,TRBJ1-5,CASSLDLKSQNSNQPQHF,TGCGCCAGCAGCTTGGATCTCAAGAGCCAGAATAGCAATCAGCCCCAGCATTTT
TRBV2,NA,once,TRBJ1-3,CASVSGGLGNTIYF,TGTGCCAGCGTTAGTGGGGGGCTCGGAAACACCATATATTTT
TRBV5-1,TRBD1,NA,TRBJ2-2,CASSWGQGNTGELFF,TGCGCCAGCAGCTGGGGACAGGGGAATACCGGGGAGCTGTTTTTT
TRBV2,NA,NA,TRBJ2-3,CASGTSGSTDTQYF,TGTGCCAGCGGGACCAGCGGGAGCACAGATACGCAGTATTTT
TRBV5-5,NA,NA,TRBJ1-6,CASSRGMDSPLHF,TGTGCCAGCAGCAGGGGCATGGATTCACCCCTCCACTTT
TRBV29-1,NA,NA,TRBJ1-1,CSVEGWGTRNTEAFF,TGCAGCGTTGAAGGGTGGGGGACAAGGAACACTGAAGCTTTCTTT